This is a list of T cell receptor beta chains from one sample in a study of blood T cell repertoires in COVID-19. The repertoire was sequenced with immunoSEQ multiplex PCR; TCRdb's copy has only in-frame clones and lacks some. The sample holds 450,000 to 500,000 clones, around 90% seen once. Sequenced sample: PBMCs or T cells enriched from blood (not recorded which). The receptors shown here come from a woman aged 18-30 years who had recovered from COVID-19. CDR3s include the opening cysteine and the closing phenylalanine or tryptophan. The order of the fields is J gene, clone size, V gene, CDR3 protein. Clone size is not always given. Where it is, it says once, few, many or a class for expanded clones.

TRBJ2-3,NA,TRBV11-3,CASSSMTGTDTQYF
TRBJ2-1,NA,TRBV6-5,CASSSRAEALNEQFF
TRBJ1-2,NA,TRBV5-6,CASSLYAGGTYGYTF
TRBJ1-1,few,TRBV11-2,CASSLSAERAFF
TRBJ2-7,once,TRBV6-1,CASSEARGLSYEQYF
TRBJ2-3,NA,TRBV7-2,CASSRGSSTDTQYF
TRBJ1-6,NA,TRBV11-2,CASSFPGAWEPLHF
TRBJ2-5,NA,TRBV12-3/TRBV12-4,CASSRIGWSQYF
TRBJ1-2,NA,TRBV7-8,CASSPLMREGYTF
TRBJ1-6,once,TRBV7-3,CASSLGQGTPLHF
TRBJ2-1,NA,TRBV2,CASNGGSNNEQFF
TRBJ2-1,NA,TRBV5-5,CASSLYGEQFF
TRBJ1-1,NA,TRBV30,CAWSAQTGTLNTEAFF
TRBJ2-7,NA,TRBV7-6,CASSPTGTHKDPSYEQYF
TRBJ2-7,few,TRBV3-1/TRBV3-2,CASSHGTGHYEQYF
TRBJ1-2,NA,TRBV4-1,CASSRSLEYYGYTF
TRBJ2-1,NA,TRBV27,CASSDGRGGQQFF
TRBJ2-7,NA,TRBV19,CASRGETTNYEQYF
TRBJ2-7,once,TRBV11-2,CASSETSGRGQVGEQYF
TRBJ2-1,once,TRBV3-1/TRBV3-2,CASSQGLQVSYEQFF
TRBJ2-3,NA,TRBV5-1,CASSWTPGISTDTQYF
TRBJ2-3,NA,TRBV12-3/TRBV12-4,CASSLGRDTQYF
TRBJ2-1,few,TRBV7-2,CASSPVGGPAYNEQFF
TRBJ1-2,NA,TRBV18,CASSPGLSAESGYTF